What follows are 18 T cell receptor beta chains derived from one specimen sequenced in a study of siplizumab effects on memory and regulatory T cells. The table came from immunoSEQ multiplex PCR; TCRdb's copy has only in-frame clones and leaves some out. The table includes some 97,000 clones, around 92% detected once. The sequenced sample consisted of CD4+ T cells sorted from blood. Receptor source: a human donor in good health. Some clones in this sample may be carry-over from other donors' samples.

J is TRBJ2-2 and V is TRBV11-2; no clear D gene. Germline CDR1 reads SGHAT; CDR2 reads FQNNGV. V dropped 6 bases and J dropped 5 bases, with 13 bases sitting between them. The CDR3 spans 14 residues. The CDR3 here is CASSRSQGTGELFF. Written as DNA, the CDR3 is TGTGCCAGCAGTCGTTCCCAAGGGACCGGGGAGCTGTTTTTT.

This clone showed up just once. V gene TRBV2 combines with J gene TRBJ2-1, with D unresolved. The germline gives CDR1 SNHLY, CDR2 FYNNEI. The CDR3 extends over 11 amino acids. Trimming left V 9 bases short and J 6 bases short, with 9 bases between. The CDR3 spells CASHESNEQFF. The DNA of the CDR3 is TGTGCCAGTCATGAGAGCAATGAGCAGTTCTTC. Looking up the rest from reference TRBV2 and TRBJ2-1 gives the full variable domain: EPEVTQTPSHQVTQMGQEVILRCVPISNHLYFYWYRQILGQKVEFLVSFYNNEISEKSEIFDDQFSVERPDGSNFTLKIRSTKLEDSAMYFCASHESNEQFFGPGTRLTVL.

The chain joins TRBV2 to TRBJ2-5; 9 positions match TRBD1. This CDR3 is built from 15 residues. The V and J ends lost 6 bases and 1 base, in that order; junction bases with no gene match: 6. Looked up from germline, CDR1 is SNHLY and CDR2 is FYNNEI. This CDR3 reads CASRADRGGQETQYF. Here the CDR3 DNA reads TGTGCCAGCAGAGCGGACAGGGGAGGCCAAGAGACCCAGTACTTC.

V usage is TRBV28 and J usage is TRBJ2-2; tentatively, D is TRBD1 (5 bases). Germline values: CDR1 MDHEN, CDR2 SYDVKM. This CDR3 spans 15 amino acids. V was pared by 3 bases and J by 7 bases, with 15 bases between. The CDR3 protein is CASSFSGSGGGELFF. The CDR3 DNA sequence: TGTGCCAGCAGTTTTTCAGGGTCAGGCGGCGGGGAGCTGTTTTTT.

A single count supports this clone. CDR3 DNA: TGTGCCAGCAGCTTCGGAGGGAGCCCCTACGAGCAGTACTTC. This gives the protein CASSFGGSPYEQYF. V and J are TRBV7-8 and TRBJ2-7, with D possibly TRBD2 on 6 matching bases. The CDR3 extends over 14 amino acids. Trimming removed 3 bases at V and 2 bases at J, with 11 bases between. In germline, CDR1 is SGHVS, CDR2 FQNEAQ.

V usage is TRBV6-1 and J usage is TRBJ1-5, with D uncertain. This CDR3 is 13 amino acids long. Trimming cost V 5 bases and J 6 bases, with 11 bases left between them. The germline CDR1 and CDR2 sequences are MNHNS and SASEGT. CDR3 DNA: TGTGCCAGCAGTATCTATACGGGTCAGCCCCAGCATTTT. Protein: CASSIYTGQPQHF.

V is TRBV11-2 and J is TRBJ1-5; D not certain. Germline CDR1 is SGHAT and CDR2 is FQNNGV. V lost 5 bases, J lost 5 bases, and 10 bases lay in between. The CDR3 extends over 13 amino acids. The CDR3 nucleotides read TGTGCCAGCAGCGAAACTACCGATCAGCCCCAGCATTTT. Translated, it gives CASSETTDQPQHF.

The chain joins TRBV2 to TRBJ1-5; a possible D gene is TRBD1 (5 bases). Looked up from germline, CDR1 is SNHLY and CDR2 is FYNNEI. V was pared by 5 bases and J by 0 bases, with 8 bases between. This CDR3 is built from 14 residues. CDR3: CASSPTASNQPQHF. DNA for the CDR3: TGTGCCAGCAGTCCGACAGCTAGCAATCAGCCCCAGCATTTT.

The chain carries TRBV2 and TRBJ2-7, with 8 nucleotides matching TRBD2. The CDR3 consists of 14 residues. Germline CDR1 SNHLY, CDR2 FYNNEI. Trimming at V came to 5 bases and at J to 2 bases, leaving 5 bases not matched to a gene. The CDR3 sequence is CASSTSGSAYEQYF. Written as DNA, the CDR3 is TGTGCCAGCAGTACAAGCGGGAGCGCCTACGAGCAGTACTTC.

The chain is built from TRBV13 and TRBJ2-1, with 12 bases matching TRBD2. V was pared by 2 bases and J by 2 bases, with 4 bases of the junction left unmatched. Looked up from germline, CDR1 is PRHDT and CDR2 is FYEKMQ (reference sequence). This CDR3 spans 17 amino acids. CDR3 protein: CASSLSGLAGPYNEQFF. CDR3 in DNA: TGTGCCAGCAGCTTAAGCGGACTAGCGGGACCCTACAATGAGCAGTTCTTC.

This clone has a handful of counts. The V gene is TRBV11-2, the J gene TRBJ1-2; D unresolved. The CDR3 has 14 residues. Germline V gene data show CDR1 as SGHAT and CDR2 as FQNNGV. V was clipped by 6 bases and J by 4 bases, with 15 bases between them. The CDR3 sequence is CASRPVRGAYGYTF. The CDR3 DNA is TGTGCCAGCAGGCCGGTCCGAGGAGCCTATGGCTACACCTTC.

The rearrangement links TRBV7-3 to TRBJ2-6; tentative D call: TRBD1 (6 bases). The CDR3 extends over 20 amino acids. V lost 1 base and J 0 bases, leaving 19 bases between the germline ends. Germline CDR1 and CDR2: SGHTA and FQGTGA. CDR3 DNA sequence: TGTGCCAGCAGCTTAAACTATTTCCGGGACATCCACTCTGGGGCCAACGTCCTGACTTTC. Amino acid sequence: CASSLNYFRDIHSGANVLTF.

The rearrangement joins TRBV7-2 to TRBJ2-3, with D possibly matching TRBD2 (6 bases). This CDR3 is built from 13 residues. Trimming took 6 bases from V and 1 from J, leaving 8 bases between them. Germline CDR1 SGHTA, CDR2 FQGNSA. The chain's CDR3 is CASRGGGTDTQYF. CDR3 nucleotides: TGTGCCAGCAGAGGAGGGGGCACAGATACGCAGTATTTT.

CDR3 nucleotide sequence: TGTGCCAGCAGTTATCAGGTCTATGGCTACACCTTC. This gives the protein CASSYQVYGYTF. The V and J genes are TRBV6-6 and TRBJ1-2, with no clear D. Germline V gene data show CDR1 as MNHNY and CDR2 as SVGAGI (reference sequence). V was trimmed by 3 bases and J by 4 bases, leaving 6 bases between them. The CDR3 totals 12 residues.

V usage is TRBV9 and J usage is TRBJ2-2; D unclear. The ends were cut back, 6 bases at V and 4 bases at J, with 13 bases in the middle. Germline V gene lookup returns CDR1 SGDLS and CDR2 YYNGEE. The CDR3 is made up of 14 amino acids. CDR3 bases: TGTGCCAGCACCCCCACGTCGGGCACCGGGGAGCTGTTTTTT. It is translated as CASTPTSGTGELFF. Full variable domain (remainder filled in from reference TRBV9 and TRBJ2-2): DSGVTQTPKHLITATGQRVTLRCSPRSGDLSVYWYQQSLDQGLQFLIQYYNGEERAKGNILERFSAQQFPDLHSELNLSSLELGDSALYFCASTPTSGTGELFFGEGSRLTVL.

The CDR3 spells CASSIAKEGIDTQYF. The CDR3, as DNA: TGTGCCAGTAGTATAGCTAAAGAAGGGATCGATACGCAGTATTTT. This chain connects TRBV19 to TRBJ2-3, with unresolved D. This CDR3 comprises 15 residues. Deletions cut 1 base from V and 6 bases from J, with 14 bases between. Per the germline V gene, CDR1 is LNHDA and CDR2 is SQIVND (reference sequence).

CDR3 coding DNA: TGTGCCTGGAGTGGGACAGTTTTGGAAAAACTGTTTTTT. Translated, it gives CAWSGTVLEKLFF. The chain recombines TRBV30 with TRBJ1-4; D possibly corresponds to TRBD1 (6 bases). The V end lost 1 base, the J end lost 8 bases, and 11 bases lay between the germline ends. The CDR3 has 13 amino acids. From germline, CDR1 is GTSNPN and CDR2 SVGIG (reference sequence).

The CDR3: CASSRRGTGNEKLFF. In DNA form, the CDR3 reads TGTGCCAGCAGCCGACGCGGGACAGGGAATGAAAAACTGTTTTTT. The rearrangement joins TRBV5-8 to TRBJ1-4, with 9 bases fitting TRBD1. Germline CDR1 is SGHTS and CDR2 is YDEGEE. This CDR3 is 15 amino acids long. Losses at the gene ends were 4 bases for V and 5 bases for J; bases not matched to a gene: 6.